These 29 T cell receptor beta chains were all obtained from the same sample, sequenced in a study of PD-1 blockade in classical Hodgkin lymphoma. The data were produced by immunoSEQ multiplex PCR, yet TCRdb's version contains in-frame clones alone and is incomplete. The data contain about 100,000 clones, 80% to 90% of them singletons. All patients experienced relapse after autologous stem cell transplantation, and brentuximab vedotin exposure was variable. Sample: peripheral blood mononuclear cells (PBMCs), taken before the second cycle of nivolumab. These receptors came from a human donor with classical Hodgkin lymphoma.

The CDR3 nucleotides are TGTGCCAGCAGTTACTCGTCCTACGAGCAGTACTTC. Translated, it gives CASSYSSYEQYF. The chain carries TRBV6-5 and TRBJ2-7; unclear D gene. V shed 0 bases and J shed 1 base, with 1 base lying between them. The CDR3 spans 12 residues. CDR1 is MNHEY, CDR2 SVGAGI, per germline.

This chain uses TRBV13 with TRBJ2-1, with 7 bases fitting TRBD2. The CDR3 is made up of 15 amino acids. Per germline, CDR1 PRHDT and CDR2 FYEKMQ (reference sequence). V was pared by 2 bases and J by 8 bases, with 9 bases of the junction left unmatched. The CDR3 nucleotides are TGTGCCAGCAGCTTAAGATGGGAGGGCCGCCATGAGCAGTTCTTC. Translation: CASSLRWEGRHEQFF.

The J gene is TRBJ2-7, the V gene TRBV27; D possibly corresponds to TRBD2 (6 bases). Between the trimmed V and J ends, which lost 5 bases and 1 base, there was a span of 21 bases. The CDR3 spans 17 residues. Germline loops: CDR1 MNHEY, CDR2 SMNVEV (reference sequence). The CDR3 is CASSTPGGRGGSYEQYF. The CDR3 nucleotides are TGTGCCAGCAGTACCCCAGGTGGACGCGGAGGGTCCTACGAGCAGTACTTC.

The rearrangement uses TRBV4-1 and TRBJ2-1, with D perhaps TRBD2 (6 bases). The CDR3 has 15 residues. Trimming pared 1 base from V and 10 bases from J, leaving 17 bases between. The germline V gene has CDR1 MGHRA and CDR2 YSYEKL. The CDR3 is CASSQVTPGDLEQFF. CDR3 nucleotide sequence: TGCGCCAGCAGCCAAGTAACCCCGGGGGACCTGGAGCAGTTCTTC.

DNA of the CDR3: TGTGCCAGCAGTTTATCGCCGGATTATAATTCACCCCTCCACTTT. It is translated as CASSLSPDYNSPLHF. The chain has TRBV27 and TRBJ1-6; D uncertain. CDR3 length: 15 residues. Germline CDR1 MNHEY, CDR2 SMNVEV (reference sequence). V shed 0 bases and J shed 4 bases, with 7 bases lying between them.

This clone has only one observation. The chain joins TRBV13 to TRBJ2-2, with 13 nucleotides matching TRBD2. Per germline, CDR1 PRHDT and CDR2 FYEKMQ (reference sequence). Losses at the gene ends were 5 bases for V and 1 base for J; bases not matched to a gene: 4. This CDR3 contains 17 residues. CDR3 loop: CASSPGLAGVNTGELFF. CDR3 sequence (DNA): TGTGCCAGCAGCCCAGGACTAGCGGGAGTGAACACCGGGGAGCTGTTTTTT.

The V call is TRBV5-5, the J call TRBJ2-7; weak D call: TRBD2 (5 bases). In germline, CDR1 is SGHKS, CDR2 YYEKEE (reference sequence). Trimming shortened V by 0 bases and J by 3 bases, and 16 bases separated the two germline ends. CDR3 length: 16 residues. The chain's CDR3 is CASSLGAGNPIYEQYF. The CDR3 DNA reads as TGTGCCAGCAGCTTGGGGGCCGGGAACCCCATCTACGAGCAGTACTTC.

The chain links TRBV6-5 to TRBJ1-1; D is ambiguous. The CDR3 is 12 residues long. Germline V gene sequence: CDR1 MNHEY, CDR2 SVGAGI. V was shortened by 2 bases and J by 7 bases, with 8 bases between the two germline ends. DNA of the CDR3: TGTGCCAGCAGTTACGACGGCCATGAAGCTTTCTTT. Translation gives CASSYDGHEAFF.

The chain carries TRBV5-4 and TRBJ2-1; 7 bases fit TRBD2. The germline CDR1 and CDR2 sequences are SGHNT and YYREEE (reference sequence). V dropped 5 bases and J dropped 0; count of bases not matched to a gene: 8. This CDR3 is built from 16 residues. The CDR3 is CASRGDYLSSYNEQFF. The CDR3 nucleotides are TGTGCCAGCAGAGGGGACTACCTGAGCTCCTACAATGAGCAGTTCTTC. Drawing the rest from reference TRBV5-4 and TRBJ2-1, the complete variable domain is ETGVTQSPTHLIKTRGQQVTLRCSSQSGHNTVSWYQQALGQGPQFIFQYYREEENGRGNFPPRFSGLQFPNYSSELNVNALELDDSALYLCASRGDYLSSYNEQFFGPGTRLTVL.

This sequence joins TRBV27 and TRBJ2-1; TRBD2 matches 12 bases. This CDR3 contains 16 residues. CDR1 MNHEY and CDR2 SMNVEV come from the germline V gene (reference sequence). V was clipped by 2 bases and J by 7 bases; unmatched bases: 6. In DNA, the CDR3 is TGTGCCAGCAGTTTACCTAGCGGGAGGGCCGGGAATGAGCAGTTCTTC. Amino acids: CASSLPSGRAGNEQFF.

The V call is TRBV28, the J call TRBJ1-1; D gene ambiguous. CDR1 and CDR2 from the germline V gene are MDHEN and SYDVKM. V was shortened by 6 bases and J by 1 base, with 12 bases between the two germline ends. CDR3 length equals 14 residues. The CDR3 region is CASSPLPGNTEAFF. In DNA, the CDR3 is TGTGCCAGCAGCCCCCTACCAGGGAACACTGAAGCTTTCTTT. Full variable domain (remainder filled in from reference TRBV28 and TRBJ1-1): DVKVTQSSRYLVKRTGEKVFLECVQDMDHENMFWYRQDPGLGLRLIYFSYDVKMKEKGDIPEGYSVSREKKERFSLILESASTNQTSMYLCASSPLPGNTEAFFGQGTRLTVV.

The chain combines TRBV14 with TRBJ2-7, with 11 bases matching TRBD2. The CDR3 spans 15 residues. Germline CDR1 and CDR2: SGHDN and FVKESK. V was pared by 5 bases and J by 4 bases, with 7 bases of the junction left unmatched. CDR3 in amino acids: CASSATSGSLYEQYF. In nucleotides, the CDR3 is TGTGCCAGCAGCGCAACTAGCGGGAGTTTATACGAGCAGTACTTC.

In its sample, this clone was seen once. CDR3 sequence (DNA): TGTGCCAGCAGCTCCGCCCAGGGGGTGAACTACGAGCAGTACTTC. It translates to CASSSAQGVNYEQYF. This chain uses TRBV7-9 with TRBJ2-7; 7 bases map to TRBD1. Per the germline V gene, CDR1 is SEHNR and CDR2 is FQNEAQ (reference sequence). Losses at the gene ends were 4 bases for V and 3 bases for J; bases not matched to a gene: 9. The CDR3 totals 15 residues.

About this clone: This sample also contains other DNA sequences that code for the same CDR3. This chain links TRBV18 with TRBJ1-1, with D unresolved. V lost 1 base and J 2 bases, leaving 8 bases between the germline ends. The CDR3 sequence is 14 residues long. CDR1 KGHSH and CDR2 LQKENI come from the germline V gene. In nucleotides, the CDR3 is TGTGCCAGCTCACCACGGACTTCAAACACTGAAGCTTTCTTT. Encoded protein: CASSPRTSNTEAFF. Full variable domain (outside the CDR3, taken from reference TRBV18 and TRBJ1-1): NAGVMQNPRHLVRRRGQEARLRCSPMKGHSHVYWYRQLPEEGLKFMVYLQKENIIDESGMPKERFSAEFPKEGPSILRIQQVVRGDSAAYFCASSPRTSNTEAFFGQGTRLTVV.

The V gene is TRBV10-3, the J gene TRBJ2-7; D tentatively reads TRBD1 or TRBD2 (5 bases each). Trimming shortened V by 10 bases and J by 6 bases, and 13 bases separated the two germline ends. This CDR3 spans 11 amino acids. Per the germline V gene, CDR1 is ENHRY and CDR2 is SYGVKD. The CDR3 reads CATDRGSEQYF. CDR3 in DNA: TGTGCCACTGACAGAGGGAGCGAGCAGTACTTC.

The chain has TRBV5-4 and TRBJ2-3, with D unresolved. The ends were cut back, 0 bases at V and 3 bases at J, with 8 bases in the middle. The CDR3 runs 14 residues. CDR1 and CDR2 (germline): SGHNT, YYREEE (reference sequence). CDR3 residues: CASSLGPKTDTQYF. The CDR3 DNA is TGTGCCAGCAGCTTGGGGCCTAAGACAGATACGCAGTATTTT. Variable domain in full (rest from reference TRBV5-4 and TRBJ2-3): ETGVTQSPTHLIKTRGQQVTLRCSSQSGHNTVSWYQQALGQGPQFIFQYYREEENGRGNFPPRFSGLQFPNYSSELNVNALELDDSALYLCASSLGPKTDTQYFGPGTRLTVL.

The chain combines TRBV27 with TRBJ2-3, with D tentatively TRBD2 (5 bases). The CDR3 extends over 13 amino acids. Looked up from germline, CDR1 is MNHEY and CDR2 is SMNVEV (reference sequence). Between the trimmed V and J ends, which lost 2 bases and 8 bases, there was a span of 11 bases. Here the CDR3 reads CASSLTGEVTQYF. The CDR3 coding sequence is TGTGCCAGCAGTTTAACCGGGGAAGTTACGCAGTATTTT.

J is TRBJ1-1 and V is TRBV6-5; D perhaps matches TRBD1 (5 bases). With 6 bases removed from V and 3 bases from J, the gap between germline ends came to 17 bases. Germline CDR1 is MNHEY and CDR2 is SVGAGI. This CDR3 contains 15 residues. CDR3 bases: TGTGCCAGCAGGATCACCGGCGGGGCTTACACTGAAGCTTTCTTT. Translated: CASRITGGAYTEAFF.

The chain combines TRBV4-1 with TRBJ2-4; perhaps TRBD1 as D (6 bases). Germline lookup yields CDR1 MGHRA and CDR2 YSYEKL. The CDR3 consists of 16 residues. The germline V and J ends were trimmed by 1 base and 0 bases, with 10 bases remaining between them. CDR3 amino acids: CASSQATGIAKNIQYF. The CDR3 bases are TGCGCCAGCAGCCAAGCTACAGGGATAGCCAAAAACATTCAGTACTTC.

The gene calls are TRBV19 and TRBJ2-2; 15 nucleotides match TRBD2. Germline-derived CDR1 and CDR2 are LNHDA and SQIVND (reference sequence). The junction had 11 bases not matched to a gene; V was cut back by 6 bases and J by 6 bases. The CDR3 has 18 residues. DNA for the CDR3: TGTGCCAGTAGCGCCGGGACTAGCGGGAGGTGGAAGGCCGGGGAGCTGTTTTTT. This gives the protein CASSAGTSGRWKAGELFF.

This chain connects TRBV7-9 to TRBJ2-1, with 11 bases fitting TRBD2. This CDR3 contains 16 residues. Germline V gene lookup returns CDR1 SEHNR and CDR2 FQNEAQ (reference sequence). J lost 10 bases, V lost 1 base, and 9 bases had no gene match. CDR3 residues: CASSLDDPRLAGEQFF. CDR3 sequence (DNA): TGTGCCAGCAGCTTAGACGACCCCAGACTAGCGGGAGAGCAGTTCTTC.

This clone came up a few times. The chain links TRBV27 to TRBJ1-1, with D possibly TRBD1 on 6 matching bases. The CDR3 has 14 amino acids. Trimming shortened V by 2 bases and J by 6 bases, and 13 bases separated the two germline ends. Germline values: CDR1 MNHEY, CDR2 SMNVEV (reference sequence). The CDR3 sequence is CASSLLYRDAEAFF. Here the CDR3 DNA reads TGTGCCAGCAGTTTACTCTACAGGGACGCTGAAGCTTTCTTT.

The chain couples TRBV6-6 to TRBJ2-2; 7 bases agree with TRBD1. The germline V gene has CDR1 MNHNY and CDR2 SVGAGI (reference sequence). Trimming cost V 7 bases and J 5 bases; bases outside gene matches: 10. The CDR3 has 15 residues. CDR3 sequence reads: CASMPRGRGTGELFF. The CDR3, as DNA: TGTGCCAGCATGCCAAGGGGGCGCGGAACCGGGGAGCTGTTTTTT.

This sequence joins TRBV30 and TRBJ1-5; D is perhaps TRBD1 (5 bases). V shed 0 bases and J shed 7 bases, with 10 bases lying between them. The CDR3 has 13 amino acids. Germline CDR1 GTSNPN, CDR2 SVGIG (reference sequence). The CDR3 DNA reads as TGTGCCTGGAGTGTACAGGACGGGCAGCCCCAGCATTTT. It encodes CAWSVQDGQPQHF.

The CDR3 sequence is CASSPPGGNEKLFF. CDR3 nucleotide sequence: TGTGCCAGCTCACCCCCCGGGGGCAATGAAAAACTGTTTTTT. V gene TRBV18 combines with J gene TRBJ1-4; a possible D gene is TRBD1 (6 bases). The CDR3 contains 14 residues. Trimming took 3 bases from V and 5 from J, leaving 10 bases between them. CDR1 is KGHSH and CDR2 is LQKENI in the germline V gene.

This rearrangement joins TRBV27 to TRBJ1-2; D is possibly TRBD1 (6 bases). V lost 2 bases and J 8 bases, leaving 15 bases between the germline ends. CDR3 size: 14 residues. Germline V gene sequence: CDR1 MNHEY, CDR2 SMNVEV (reference sequence). The CDR3 DNA reads TGTGCCAGCAGTTTAAAACAGGGTAGGAACGGCTACACCTTC. It is translated as CASSLKQGRNGYTF.

This chain links TRBV9 with TRBJ1-2; D call uncertain. Germline CDR1 SGDLS, CDR2 YYNGEE. The CDR3 has 12 residues. With 4 bases removed from V and 8 bases from J, the gap between germline ends came to 12 bases. CDR3 DNA sequence: TGTGCCAGCAGCCCCCCTGGGGAAGGCTACACCTTC. Encoded protein: CASSPPGEGYTF.

CDR3 sequence reads: CASSSLASYEQYF. CDR3 DNA: TGTGCCAGCAGTTCCCTAGCGTCCTACGAGCAGTACTTC. The chain recombines TRBV27 with TRBJ2-7, with TRBD2 as a possible D gene (6 bases). V was clipped by 4 bases and J by 1 base, with 8 bases between them. Germline CDR1 reads MNHEY; CDR2 reads SMNVEV (reference sequence). This CDR3 comprises 13 residues.

This chain joins TRBV4-1 and TRBJ2-3; 8 bases map to TRBD2. The V gene's germline CDR1 is MGHRA and CDR2 YSYEKL. The trim removed 0 bases at V and 4 bases at J, leaving 12 bases unmatched. The CDR3 runs to 18 residues. CDR3: CASSQDRQRLASADTQYF. The CDR3 DNA is TGCGCCAGCAGCCAAGACCGCCAGAGACTAGCGTCAGCAGATACGCAGTATTTT.